Here is one TCR beta chain with its context. What it binds is unknown. This entry comes from a study of T-cell memory formation after mild COVID-19. Notes on the study in general: In pre-infection memory, a portion of responding clones appeared, which suggested that cross-reactive memory joined.

TCRdb reprocessed the 5' RACE reads via MiXCR and lists one record per CDR3 protein. This table has roughly 510,000 distinct CDR3 sequences, 17% appearing once. Germline V gene data show CDR1 as SGHRS and CDR2 as YFSETQ. CDR3 size: 16 residues. The ends lost 4 bases at V and 2 bases at J; junction bases unmatched: 10. The receptor comes from an adult woman who had mild COVID-19 (a few samples of this study predate the infection). Cell type and time point are not known. This chain connects TRBV5-1 to TRBJ2-3, with 7 bases that match TRBD2. What was sequenced was PBMCs or a T cell subset sorted from them (not recorded which). CDR3: CASSQHRTRDTDTQYF. CDR3 sequence (DNA): TGCGCCAGCAGCCAACATCGGACTAGGGACACAGATACGCAGTATTTT.